This T cell receptor (beta chain) was recovered during a study of OX40 agonist ivuxolimab in advanced cancers. Study-level results: The average count of expanded clones was higher among CD8+ T cells than among CD4+.

CDR3 length: 15 amino acids. V trimming: 7 bases; J trimming: 7 bases; junction bases outside the gene matches: 18. Germline V CDR1 and CDR2: SQVTM, ANQGSEA. Some clones are missing from TCRdb's copy, which holds only in-frame ones; the method was immunoSEQ multiplex PCR. The sample contains 77,000 or so clones, roughly 87% of which appear only once. On this clone itself: The antigen is undetermined.

This clonotype was sampled from an adult with an advanced solid tumor such as melanoma, head and neck, liver or kidney cancer. The chain uses TRBV29-1 and TRBJ2-5; 7 nucleotides align to TRBD2. Here the sequenced sample was CD4+ or CD8+ T cells sorted from blood, taken in a trial of the OX40 agonist ivuxolimab. CDR3 protein: CSGTPRLWGGGTQYF. DNA for the CDR3: TGCAGCGGCACCCCAAGGCTATGGGGCGGGGGGACCCAGTACTTC.